Each of the 5 T cell receptor beta chains below was sequenced from the same sample in a study of CD8 T cells in ankylosing spondylitis. Study-level findings and limits: Seemingly distinctive of ankylosing spondylitis blood was a TCR beta motif formed by eight highly homologous variants.

TCRdb passed the 5' RACE reads through MiXCR, listing each CDR3 protein once. The repertoire consists of 500,000 or so distinct CDR3 sequences, with approximately 5.3% occurring once and the leading ten covering approximately 3.5%. The antigens of these receptors remain unknown. The sample was blood, either unsorted or a sorted T cell fraction (not recorded which). These receptors came from a male donor with ankylosing spondylitis.

This clonotype was recorded at least ten times. This chain uses TRBV20-1 with TRBJ2-4; D may be TRBD2 (6 bases). The germline V gene encodes CDR1 DFQATT and CDR2 SNEGSKA (reference sequence). The V and J ends lost 5 bases and 4 bases respectively, with 12 bases between them. The CDR3 is 13 amino acids. The CDR3 sequence is CSAPQRVKNIQYF. The DNA for the CDR3 is TGCAGTGCTCCCCAGCGGGTTAAAAACATTCAGTACTTC.

This clonotype appeared many times. The chain employs TRBV11-2 and TRBJ2-2, with D unresolved. CDR3 size: 13 residues. The V and J ends lost 4 bases and 1 base respectively, with 4 bases between them. CDR1 is SGHAT and CDR2 is FQNNGV in the germline V gene. CDR3 region: CASSWQNTGELFF. The DNA of the CDR3 is TGTGCCAGCAGCTGGCAGAACACCGGGGAGCTGTTTTTT.

Ten or more counts support this clonotype. The chain has TRBV5-1 and TRBJ1-1; D unresolved. The CDR3 loop spans 13 amino acids. Germline V gene lookup returns CDR1 SGHRS and CDR2 YFSETQ. Trimming removed 0 bases at V and 1 base at J, with 4 bases between. The CDR3 bases are TGCGCCAGCAGCTTGGCACCGAACACTGAAGCTTTCTTT. Encoded protein: CASSLAPNTEAFF.

This clonotype was seen ten or more times. This chain uses TRBV10-2 with TRBJ2-1, with D perhaps TRBD2 (5 bases). The V gene's germline CDR1 is WSHSY and CDR2 SAAADI. The CDR3 is 16 amino acids. With 2 bases removed from V and 0 bases from J, the gap between germline ends came to 11 bases. CDR3 in amino acids: CASSEPSRSSYNEQFF. The CDR3 region has the DNA TGCGCCAGCAGTGAGCCTAGCAGAAGCTCCTACAATGAGCAGTTCTTC.

This clonotype has ten or more counts. This chain uses TRBV10-3 with TRBJ2-7, with unresolved D. CDR1 and CDR2 (germline): ENHRY, SYGVKD. CDR3 length: 13 amino acids. V was clipped by 0 bases and J by 4 bases, with 7 bases between them. Here the CDR3 DNA reads TGTGCCATCAGTGAGTCCACAGATTACGAGCAGTACTTC. As protein: CAISESTDYEQYF.